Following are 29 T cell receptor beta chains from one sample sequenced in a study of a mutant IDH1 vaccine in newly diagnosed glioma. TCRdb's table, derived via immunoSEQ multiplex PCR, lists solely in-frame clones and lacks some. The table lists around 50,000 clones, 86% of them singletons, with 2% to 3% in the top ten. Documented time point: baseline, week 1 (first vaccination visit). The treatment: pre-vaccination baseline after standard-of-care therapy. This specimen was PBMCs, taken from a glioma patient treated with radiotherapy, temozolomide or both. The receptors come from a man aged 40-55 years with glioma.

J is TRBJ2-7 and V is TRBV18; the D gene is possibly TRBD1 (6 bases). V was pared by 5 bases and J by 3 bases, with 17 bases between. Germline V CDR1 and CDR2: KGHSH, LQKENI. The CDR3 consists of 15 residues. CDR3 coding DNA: TGTGCCAGCTCAAAAATAACAGGGCAGGGCTACGAGCAGTACTTC. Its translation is CASSKITGQGYEQYF.

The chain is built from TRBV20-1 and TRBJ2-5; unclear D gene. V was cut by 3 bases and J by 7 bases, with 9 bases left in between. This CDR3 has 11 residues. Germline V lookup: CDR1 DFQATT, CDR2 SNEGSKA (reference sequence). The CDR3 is CSARSPRTQYF. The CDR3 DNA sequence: TGCAGTGCTAGGTCCCCCAGGACCCAGTACTTC.

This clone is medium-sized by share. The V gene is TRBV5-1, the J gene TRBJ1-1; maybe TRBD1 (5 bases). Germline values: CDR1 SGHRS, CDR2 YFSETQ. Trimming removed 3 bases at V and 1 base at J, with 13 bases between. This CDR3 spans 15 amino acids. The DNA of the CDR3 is TGCGCCAGCAGCTGGGGGAGTTATACGAACACTGAAGCTTTCTTT. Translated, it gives CASSWGSYTNTEAFF.

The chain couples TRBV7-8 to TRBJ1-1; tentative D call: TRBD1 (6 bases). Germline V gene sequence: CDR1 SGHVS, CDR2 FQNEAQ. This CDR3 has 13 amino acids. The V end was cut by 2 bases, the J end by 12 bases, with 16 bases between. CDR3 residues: CASSLSGGGFPFF. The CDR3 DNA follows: TGTGCCAGCAGCTTAAGTGGAGGGGGGTTTCCTTTCTTT. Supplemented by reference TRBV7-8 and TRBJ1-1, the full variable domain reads GAGVSQSPRYKVAKRGQDVALRCDPISGHVSLFWYQQALGQGPEFLTYFQNEAQLDKSGLPSDRFFAERPEGSVSTLKIQRTQQEDSAVYLCASSLSGGGFPFFGQGTRLTVV.

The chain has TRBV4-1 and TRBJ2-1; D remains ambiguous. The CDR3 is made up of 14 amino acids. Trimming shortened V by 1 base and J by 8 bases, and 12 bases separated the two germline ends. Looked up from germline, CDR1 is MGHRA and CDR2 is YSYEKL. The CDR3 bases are TGCGCCAGCAGCCAAGGAGAGGCCGGTTATGAGCAGTTCTTC. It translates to CASSQGEAGYEQFF.

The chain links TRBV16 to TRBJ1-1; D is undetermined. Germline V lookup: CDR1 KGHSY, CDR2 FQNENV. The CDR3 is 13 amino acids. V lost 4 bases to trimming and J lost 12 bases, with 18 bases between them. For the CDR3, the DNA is TGTGCCAGCAGCCGCGGCCCTCTTGCGGAGACTTTCTTT. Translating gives CASSRGPLAETFF.

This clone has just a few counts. The CDR3 is CASSLYRNPNEKLFF. CDR3 in DNA: TGTGCCAGCAGTTTATACCGGAACCCAAATGAAAAACTGTTTTTT. The chain links TRBV28 to TRBJ1-4, with D unresolved. With 1 base removed from V and 5 bases from J, the gap between germline ends came to 11 bases. This CDR3 has 15 residues. Germline CDR1 and CDR2: MDHEN and SYDVKM.

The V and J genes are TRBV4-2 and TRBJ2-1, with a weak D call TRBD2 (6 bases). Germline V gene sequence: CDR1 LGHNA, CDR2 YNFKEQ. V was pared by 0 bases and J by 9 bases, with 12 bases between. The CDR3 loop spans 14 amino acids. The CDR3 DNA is TGTGCCAGCAGCCAAGACCCGGGAGCGGGTGAGCAGTTCTTC. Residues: CASSQDPGAGEQFF.

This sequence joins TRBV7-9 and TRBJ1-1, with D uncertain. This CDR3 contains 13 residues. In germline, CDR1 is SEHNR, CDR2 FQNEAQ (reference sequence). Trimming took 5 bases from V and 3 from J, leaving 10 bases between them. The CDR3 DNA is TGTGCCAGCAGCCGATTATCCGACACTGAAGCTTTCTTT. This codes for CASSRLSDTEAFF.

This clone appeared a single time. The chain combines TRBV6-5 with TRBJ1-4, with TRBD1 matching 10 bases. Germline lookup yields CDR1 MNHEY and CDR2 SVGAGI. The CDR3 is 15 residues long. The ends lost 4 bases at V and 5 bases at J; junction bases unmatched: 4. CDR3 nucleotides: TGTGCCAGCAGTTTCCGGGGACAGGGGAATGAAAAACTGTTTTTT. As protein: CASSFRGQGNEKLFF.

The CDR3 sequence: CASSEPQGGTETQYF. The CDR3, as DNA: TGTGCCAGCAGTGAACCCCAGGGGGGGACGGAGACCCAGTACTTC. This rearrangement joins TRBV25-1 to TRBJ2-5, with D tentatively TRBD1 or TRBD2 (7 bases each). CDR3 length: 15 amino acids. V gave up 2 bases and J gave up 5 bases, with 15 bases separating them. CDR1 and CDR2 from the germline V gene are MGHDK and SYGVNS. Full variable domain (missing parts from reference TRBV25-1 and TRBJ2-5): EADIYQTPRYLVIGTGKKITLECSQTMGHDKMYWYQQDPGMELHLIHYSYGVNSTEKGDLSSESTVSRIRTEHFPLTLESARPSHTSQYLCASSEPQGGTETQYFGPGTRLLVL.

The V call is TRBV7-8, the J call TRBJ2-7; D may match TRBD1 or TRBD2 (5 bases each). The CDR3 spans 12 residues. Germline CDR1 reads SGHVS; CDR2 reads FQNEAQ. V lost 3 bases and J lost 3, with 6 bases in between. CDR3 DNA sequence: TGTGCCAGCAGCTTGAGGGGCTACGAGCAGTACTTC. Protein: CASSLRGYEQYF.

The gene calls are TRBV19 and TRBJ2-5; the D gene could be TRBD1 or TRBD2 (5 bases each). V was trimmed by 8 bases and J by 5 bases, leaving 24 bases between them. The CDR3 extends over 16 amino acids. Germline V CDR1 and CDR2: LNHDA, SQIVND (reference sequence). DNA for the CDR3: TGTGCCAGTTCCTCCACTAGGGGAATCGCCTCGGAGACCCAGTACTTC. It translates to CASSSTRGIASETQYF.

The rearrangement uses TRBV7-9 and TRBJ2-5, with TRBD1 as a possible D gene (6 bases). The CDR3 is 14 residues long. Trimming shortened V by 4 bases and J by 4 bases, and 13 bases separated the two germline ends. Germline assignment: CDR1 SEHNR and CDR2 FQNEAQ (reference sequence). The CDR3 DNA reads TGTGCCAGCAGCTCAAGGGGGTCCCCAGAGACCCAGTACTTC. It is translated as CASSSRGSPETQYF.

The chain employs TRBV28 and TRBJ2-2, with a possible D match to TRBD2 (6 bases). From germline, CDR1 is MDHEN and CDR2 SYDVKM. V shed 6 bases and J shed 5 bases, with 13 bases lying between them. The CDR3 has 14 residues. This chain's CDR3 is CASSPGTPTGELFF. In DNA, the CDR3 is TGTGCCAGCAGCCCCGGGACTCCTACCGGGGAGCTGTTTTTT.

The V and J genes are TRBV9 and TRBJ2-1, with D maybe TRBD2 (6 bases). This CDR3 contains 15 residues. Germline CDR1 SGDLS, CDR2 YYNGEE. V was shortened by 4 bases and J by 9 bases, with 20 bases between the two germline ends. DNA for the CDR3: TGTGCCAGCAGCCCCCGCGGAACCGGGAGTGGTGAGCAGTTCTTC. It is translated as CASSPRGTGSGEQFF.

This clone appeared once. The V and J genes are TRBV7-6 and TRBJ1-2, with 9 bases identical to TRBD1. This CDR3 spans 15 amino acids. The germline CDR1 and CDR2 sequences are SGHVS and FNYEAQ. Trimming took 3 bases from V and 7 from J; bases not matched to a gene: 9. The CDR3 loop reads CASSFTGTGIGGYTF. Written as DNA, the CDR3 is TGTGCCAGCAGCTTCACCGGGACAGGGATTGGTGGCTACACCTTC.

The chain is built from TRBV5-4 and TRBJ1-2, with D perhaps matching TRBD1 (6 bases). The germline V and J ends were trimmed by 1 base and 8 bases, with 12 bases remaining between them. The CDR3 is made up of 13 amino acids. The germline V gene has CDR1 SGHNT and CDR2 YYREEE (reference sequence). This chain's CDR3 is CASSLKGGQGYTF. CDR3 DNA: TGTGCCAGCAGCTTGAAAGGGGGGCAGGGCTACACCTTC.

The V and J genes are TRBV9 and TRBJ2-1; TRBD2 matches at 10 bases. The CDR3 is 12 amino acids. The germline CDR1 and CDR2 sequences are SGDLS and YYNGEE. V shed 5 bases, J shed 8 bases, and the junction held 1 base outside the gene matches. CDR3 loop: CASSLAGDEQFF. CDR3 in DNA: TGTGCCAGCAGTCTAGCGGGAGATGAGCAGTTCTTC.

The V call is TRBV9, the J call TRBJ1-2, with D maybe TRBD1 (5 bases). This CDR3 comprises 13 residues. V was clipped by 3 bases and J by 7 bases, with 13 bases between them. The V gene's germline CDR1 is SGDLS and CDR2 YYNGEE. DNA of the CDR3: TGTGCCAGCAGCGCCGCCCCCAGGGTTGGCTACACCTTC. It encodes CASSAAPRVGYTF.

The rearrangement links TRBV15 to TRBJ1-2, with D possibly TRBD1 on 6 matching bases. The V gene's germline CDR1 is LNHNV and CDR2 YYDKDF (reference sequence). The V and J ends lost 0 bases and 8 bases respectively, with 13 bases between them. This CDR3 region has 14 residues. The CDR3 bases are TGTGCCACCAGCAGAGACAGGGGTGTGGGGGGCTACACCTTC. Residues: CATSRDRGVGGYTF.

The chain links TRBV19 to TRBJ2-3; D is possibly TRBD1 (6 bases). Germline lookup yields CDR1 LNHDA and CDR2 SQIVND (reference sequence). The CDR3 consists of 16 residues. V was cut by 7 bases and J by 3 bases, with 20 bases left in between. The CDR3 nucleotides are TGTGCCAGTAACTCCGCACGAGGGGGACGTACAGATACGCAGTATTTT. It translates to CASNSARGGRTDTQYF. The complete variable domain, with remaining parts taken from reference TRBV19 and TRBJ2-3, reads DGGITQSPKYLFRKEGQNVTLSCEQNLNHDAMYWYRQDPGQGLRLIYYSQIVNDFQKGDIAEGYSVSREKKESFPLTVTSAQKNPTAFYLCASNSARGGRTDTQYFGPGTRLTVL.

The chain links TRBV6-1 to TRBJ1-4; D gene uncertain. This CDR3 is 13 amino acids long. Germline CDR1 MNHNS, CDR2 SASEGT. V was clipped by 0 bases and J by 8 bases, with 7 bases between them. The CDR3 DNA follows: TGTGCCAGCAGTGAAGCCATGGCAGAAAAACTGTTTTTT. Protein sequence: CASSEAMAEKLFF.

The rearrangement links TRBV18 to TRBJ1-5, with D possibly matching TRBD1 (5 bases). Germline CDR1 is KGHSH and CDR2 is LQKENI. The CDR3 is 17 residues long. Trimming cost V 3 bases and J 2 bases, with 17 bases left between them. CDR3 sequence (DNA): TGTGCCAGCTCACCCCGTCGGACACTACTTGGCAATCAGCCCCAGCATTTT. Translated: CASSPRRTLLGNQPQHF. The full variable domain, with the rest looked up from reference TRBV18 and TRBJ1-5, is NAGVMQNPRHLVRRRGQEARLRCSPMKGHSHVYWYRQLPEEGLKFMVYLQKENIIDESGMPKERFSAEFPKEGPSILRIQQVVRGDSAAYFCASSPRRTLLGNQPQHFGDGTRLSIL.

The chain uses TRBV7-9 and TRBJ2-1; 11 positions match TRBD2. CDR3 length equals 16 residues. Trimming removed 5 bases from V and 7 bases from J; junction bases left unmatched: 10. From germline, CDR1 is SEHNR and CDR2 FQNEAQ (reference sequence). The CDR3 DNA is TGTGCCAGCAGCCAAACTACTAGCGGGAGTGGGAATGAGCAGTTCTTC. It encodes CASSQTTSGSGNEQFF.

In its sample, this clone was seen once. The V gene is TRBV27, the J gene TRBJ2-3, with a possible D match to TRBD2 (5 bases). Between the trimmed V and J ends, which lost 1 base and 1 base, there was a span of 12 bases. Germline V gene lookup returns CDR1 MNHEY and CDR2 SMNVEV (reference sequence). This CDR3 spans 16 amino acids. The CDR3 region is CASSLFAEDGTDTQYF. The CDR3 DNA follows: TGTGCCAGCAGTTTATTTGCGGAGGATGGCACAGATACGCAGTATTTT.

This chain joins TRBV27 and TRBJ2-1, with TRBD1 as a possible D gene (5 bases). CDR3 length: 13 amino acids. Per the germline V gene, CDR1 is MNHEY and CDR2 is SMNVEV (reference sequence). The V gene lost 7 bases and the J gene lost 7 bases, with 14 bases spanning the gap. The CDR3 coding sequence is TGTGCCAGCACCCCCAGGGAAAGGAATGAGCAGTTCTTC. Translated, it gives CASTPRERNEQFF.

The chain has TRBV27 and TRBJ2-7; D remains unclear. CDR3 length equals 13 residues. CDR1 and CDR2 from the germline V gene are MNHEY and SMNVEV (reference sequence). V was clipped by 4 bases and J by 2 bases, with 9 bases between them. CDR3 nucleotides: TGTGCCAGCAGTTCCCGGGTAACCTACGAGCAGTACTTC. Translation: CASSSRVTYEQYF.

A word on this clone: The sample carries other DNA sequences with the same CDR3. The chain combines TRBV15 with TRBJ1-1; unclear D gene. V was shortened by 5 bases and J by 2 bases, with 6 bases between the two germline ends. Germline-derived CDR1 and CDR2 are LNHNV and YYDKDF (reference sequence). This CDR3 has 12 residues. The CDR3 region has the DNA TGTGCCACCAGCCCACGAAACACTGAAGCTTTCTTT. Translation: CATSPRNTEAFF.